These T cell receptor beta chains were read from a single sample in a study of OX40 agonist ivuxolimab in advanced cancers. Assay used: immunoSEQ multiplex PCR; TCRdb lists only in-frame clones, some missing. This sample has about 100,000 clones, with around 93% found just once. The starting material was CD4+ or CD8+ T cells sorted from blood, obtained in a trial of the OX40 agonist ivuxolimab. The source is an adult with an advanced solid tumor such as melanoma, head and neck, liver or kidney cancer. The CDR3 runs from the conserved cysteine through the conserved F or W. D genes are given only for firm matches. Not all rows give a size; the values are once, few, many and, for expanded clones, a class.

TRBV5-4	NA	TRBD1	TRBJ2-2	TGTGCCAGCAGCCGACAGGGGAGTGACACCGGGGAGCTGTTTTTT	CASSRQGSDTGELFF
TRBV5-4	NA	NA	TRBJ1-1	TGTGCCAGCAGCTTGGGCGGTCCGAACACTGAAGCTTTCTTT	CASSLGGPNTEAFF
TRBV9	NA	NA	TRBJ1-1	TGTGCCAGCAGCGTAGCTTACAGGGAAATCTGGAACACTGAAGCTTTCTTT	CASSVAYREIWNTEAFF
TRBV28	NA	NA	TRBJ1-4	TGTGCCAGCAGTCAGATTAGGCCAGGGTATAATGAAAAACTGTTTTTT	CASSQIRPGYNEKLFF
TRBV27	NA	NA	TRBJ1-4	TGTGCCAGCAGTTCTTACAGTGCAACTAATGAAAAACTGTTTTTT	CASSSYSATNEKLFF
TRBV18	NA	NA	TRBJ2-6	TGTGCCAGCTCACCACCGGACAACTTTCCCTCTGGGGCCAACGTCCTGACTTTC	CASSPPDNFPSGANVLTF
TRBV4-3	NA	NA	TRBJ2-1	TGCGCCAGCAGCCAAGGCCCCGGGACTGCACACAATGAGCAGTTCTTC	CASSQGPGTAHNEQFF
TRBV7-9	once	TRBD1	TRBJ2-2	TGTGCCAGCCGCCGCGGGGACAGGCAAGCGACCGGGGAGCTGTTTTTT	CASRRGDRQATGELFF
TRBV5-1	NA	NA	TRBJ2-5	TGCGCCAGCAGCTTCACTAGGGCGAATCTTTTGGAGACCCAGTACTTC	CASSFTRANLLETQYF
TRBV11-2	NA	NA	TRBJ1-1	TGTGCCAGCAGCCCCCCAGAGGGGGACAAGGCCACTGAAGCTTTCTTT	CASSPPEGDKATEAFF
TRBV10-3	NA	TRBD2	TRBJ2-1	TGTGCCATCAGTGAGTCGAGGGGACTAGCGGGTTCCAATGAGCAGTTCTTC	CAISESRGLAGSNEQFF
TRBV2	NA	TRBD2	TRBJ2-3	TGTGCCAGCACCACTGGGACTAGCGGGAGCGCAGATACGCAGTATTTT	CASTTGTSGSADTQYF
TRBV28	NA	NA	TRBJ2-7	TGTGCCAGTAAGGAGAGGGGAACCTACGAGCAGTACTTC	CASKERGTYEQYF
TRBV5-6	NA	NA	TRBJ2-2	TGTGCCAGCAGCTTGGGTGTTTCGGGGTCCGGGGAGCTGTTTTTT	CASSLGVSGSGELFF
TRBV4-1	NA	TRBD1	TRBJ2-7	TGCGCCAGCAGCCGACCGGGACAGGCTTACGAGCAGTACTTC	CASSRPGQAYEQYF
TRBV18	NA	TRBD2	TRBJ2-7	TGTGCCAGCTCACCCAGTTCCGGGACTAGCGGGAGAATAGGCTACGAGCAGTACTTC	CASSPSSGTSGRIGYEQYF
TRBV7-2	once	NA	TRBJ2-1	TGTGCCAGCAGCTTACCAGGGCATGAGCAGTTCTTC	CASSLPGHEQFF
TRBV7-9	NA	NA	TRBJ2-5	TGTGCCAGCAGCTTAGAGAGAGGGGTCAAAGAGACCCAGTACTTC	CASSLERGVKETQYF
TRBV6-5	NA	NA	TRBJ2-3	TGTGCCAGCAGTTACTCGAGCCGGGGCACAGATACGCAGTATTTT	CASSYSSRGTDTQYF
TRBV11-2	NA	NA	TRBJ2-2	TGTGCCAGCAGCTACCGTGGGACCGGGGAGCTGTTTTTT	CASSYRGTGELFF
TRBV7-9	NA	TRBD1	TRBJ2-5	TGTGCCAGCAGCTTAGGCCGGACAGGGAAAGAGACCCAGTACTTC	CASSLGRTGKETQYF
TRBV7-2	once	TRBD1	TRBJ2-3	TGTGCCAGCAGCTTAGTAGGACAGGACACAGATACGCAGTATTTT	CASSLVGQDTDTQYF
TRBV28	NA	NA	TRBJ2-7	TGTGCCAGCGGGTTTCTAGCTTTTACCTACGAGCAGTACTTC	CASGFLAFTYEQYF
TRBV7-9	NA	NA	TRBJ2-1	TGTGCCAGCAGCCGCACTAAGGGGGGACTGAACAATGAGCAGTTCTTC	CASSRTKGGLNNEQFF
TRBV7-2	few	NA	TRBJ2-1	TGTGCCAGCAGCAAAGAGCCCCTCCTGGCAAGCTCCTACAATGAGCAGTTCTTC	CASSKEPLLASSYNEQFF
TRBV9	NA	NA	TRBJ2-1	TGTGCCAGCAGCCCAGCCCGAACAGGGAGCTCCTACAATGAGCAGTTCTTC	CASSPARTGSSYNEQFF
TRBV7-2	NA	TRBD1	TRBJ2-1	TGTGCCAGCAGCTCAGACAGGGGCTCCTACAATGAGCAGTTCTTC	CASSSDRGSYNEQFF
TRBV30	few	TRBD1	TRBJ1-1	TGTGCCTGGAACACAGGGGTAGGGACTGAAGCTTTCTTT	CAWNTGVGTEAFF
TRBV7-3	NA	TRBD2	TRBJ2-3	TGTGCCAGCAGCTTAATTTCTAGCGGGATCGGCACAGATACGCAGTATTTT	CASSLISSGIGTDTQYF
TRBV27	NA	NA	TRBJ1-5	TGTGCCAGCAGTTTATCAGGCGCATATGGCAATCAGCCCCAGCATTTT	CASSLSGAYGNQPQHF
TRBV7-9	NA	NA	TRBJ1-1	TGTGCCAGCAGCTTAGATTCGGGGAGTGAAGCTTTCTTT	CASSLDSGSEAFF
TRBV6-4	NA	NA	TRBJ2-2	TGTGCCAGCAGTGACTCCGCCGGGGAGCTGTTTTTT	CASSDSAGELFF
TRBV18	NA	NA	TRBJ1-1	TGTGCCAGCTCACCTGCTTTTTGGGGCGCTGAAGCTTTCTTT	CASSPAFWGAEAFF
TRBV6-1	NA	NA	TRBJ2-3	TGTGCCAGCAGTGAATCTAGGGGTCAAAGCACAGATACGCAGTATTTT	CASSESRGQSTDTQYF
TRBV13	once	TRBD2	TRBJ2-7	TGTGCCAGCAGCCCTCGGACTAGCGGGAGCCAGGCTGGGGCCGAGCAGTACTTC	CASSPRTSGSQAGAEQYF
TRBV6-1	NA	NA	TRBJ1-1	TGTGCCAGCGTCAGGAGCATGAACACTGAAGCTTTCTTT	CASVRSMNTEAFF
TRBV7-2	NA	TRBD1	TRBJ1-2	TGTGCCAGCAGCTTAACCCCCGGGACAGGGGGCGGTGGCTACACCTTC	CASSLTPGTGGGGYTF
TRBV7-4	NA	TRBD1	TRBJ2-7	TGTGCCACCCCAGTCTGTTCGGACAGGGGGACCCCGGCCTACGAGCAGTACTTC	CATPVCSDRGTPAYEQYF
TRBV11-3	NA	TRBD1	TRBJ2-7	TGTGCCAGCAGCTTAAGGACAGGGGGCGATTACGAGCAGTACTTC	CASSLRTGGDYEQYF
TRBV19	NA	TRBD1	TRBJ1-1	TGTGCCAGTAGTTACGACAGGGGCGGCACTGAAGCTTTCTTT	CASSYDRGGTEAFF
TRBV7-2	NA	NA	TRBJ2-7	TGTGCCAGCAGCTCCCCATGGGCCTACGAGCAGTACTTC	CASSSPWAYEQYF
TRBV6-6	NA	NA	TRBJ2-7	TGTGCTTCCCATAGAGACAGGTTAACCTACGAGCAGTACTTC	CASHRDRLTYEQYF
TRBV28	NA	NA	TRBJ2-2	TGTGCCAGCAGTTTATACAGGAGCACCGGGGAGCTGTTTTTT	CASSLYRSTGELFF
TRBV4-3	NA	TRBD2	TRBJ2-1	TGCGCCAGCAGCCCCGGACGGGGGGCCTACAATGAGCAGTTCTTC	CASSPGRGAYNEQFF
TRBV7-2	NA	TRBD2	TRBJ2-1	TGTGCCAGCAGCTTAAGCGGGAGGGGGTACAATGAGCAGTTCTTC	CASSLSGRGYNEQFF
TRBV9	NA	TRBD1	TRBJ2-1	TGTGCCAGCAGTCGACGACAGGGGACAAATGAGCAGTTCTTC	CASSRRQGTNEQFF
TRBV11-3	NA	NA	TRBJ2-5	TGTGCCAGCAGCTTAGAGTCAGGCCAAGAGACCCAGTACTTC	CASSLESGQETQYF
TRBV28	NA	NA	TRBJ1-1	TGTGCCAGCAGTCCGGGTGGACGGGCCGAAGCTTTCTTT	CASSPGGRAEAFF
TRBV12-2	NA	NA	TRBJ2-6	TGTGCAAGTCGCGAATGGCTCTCCACACAAAGTCGGGCCAACGTCCTGACTTTC	CASREWLSTQSRANVLTF
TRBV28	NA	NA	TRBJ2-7	TGTGCCAGCAGTCCAAGACCAAACGTCGACGAGCAGTACTTC	CASSPRPNVDEQYF
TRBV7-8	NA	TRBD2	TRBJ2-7	TGTGCCAGCAGCGCCGGACTAGCGGGAGTTTACGAGCAGTACTTC	CASSAGLAGVYEQYF
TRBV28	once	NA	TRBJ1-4	TGTGCCAGCAGTCGTGACACGTCAACTAATGAAAAACTGTTTTTT	CASSRDTSTNEKLFF
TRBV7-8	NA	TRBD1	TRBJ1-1	TGTGCCAGCAGCTCTAGCCGCCCCGGGACAGGGGTGATGAACACTGAAGCTTTCTTT	CASSSSRPGTGVMNTEAFF
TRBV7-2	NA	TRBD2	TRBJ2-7	TGTGCCAGCAGCTTTCTAGCGGGTATCTACGAGCAGTACTTC	CASSFLAGIYEQYF
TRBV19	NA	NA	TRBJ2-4	TGTGCCAGTAGTAGAAGGGTCCCTTCGGACATTCAGTACTTC	CASSRRVPSDIQYF
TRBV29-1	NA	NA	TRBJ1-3	TGCAGCGTTTTCAGGTCCAGCTCTGGAAACACCATATATTTT	CSVFRSSSGNTIYF
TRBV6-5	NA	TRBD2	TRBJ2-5	TGTGCCAGCACTAAACCGGGACTAGCGCAAGAGACCCAGTACTTC	CASTKPGLAQETQYF
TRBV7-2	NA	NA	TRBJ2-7	TGTGCCAGCAGCTTAGTCGGTTTTGGCGCGGGACAGTACTTC	CASSLVGFGAGQYF
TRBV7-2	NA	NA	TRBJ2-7	TGTGCCAGCAGCACCGGGCCATCGATTACCTACGAGCAGTACTTC	CASSTGPSITYEQYF
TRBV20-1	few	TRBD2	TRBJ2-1	TGCAGTGCGGGACTAGTCAATGAGCAGTTCTTC	CSAGLVNEQFF